A single sample is the source of the 3 T cell receptor beta chains below, sequenced in a study of cytomegalovirus exposure and HLA in healthy donors. The PCR used 60 Vbeta and 13 Jbeta primers. Profiled with immunoSEQ multiplex PCR; TCRdb holds only in-frame clones, not every one. The profile shows some 190,000 clones, around 80% of them singletons. Sequencing was performed on PBMCs. Receptors were obtained from a young woman in good health and CMV-seronegative.

The rearrangement links TRBV4-3 to TRBJ2-7; 7 bases are shared with TRBD1. The CDR3 is made up of 15 amino acids. Per germline, CDR1 LGHNA and CDR2 YSLEER. With V trimmed by 0 bases and J by 2 bases, 4 bases remained unmatched. This CDR3 reads CASSQEERGPYEQYF. CDR3 coding DNA: TGCGCCAGCAGCCAAGAAGAAAGGGGGCCCTACGAGCAGTACTTC.

This clone was seen more than once but under ten times. Distinct nucleotide sequences in the sample also encode this CDR3. The chain recombines TRBV6-1 with TRBJ1-1; D is unresolved. The CDR3 is made up of 13 amino acids. CDR1 and CDR2 (germline): MNHNS, SASEGT. V was cut by 8 bases and J by 0 bases, with 10 bases left in between. The CDR3 here is CASRDTLNTEAFF. DNA of the CDR3: TGTGCCAGCCGCGACACCCTGAACACTGAAGCTTTCTTT.

The table lists this clone with a count of one. The chain combines TRBV7-2 with TRBJ2-7; 8 bases are a match to TRBD2. This CDR3 is 14 amino acids long. V was clipped by 5 bases and J by 6 bases; unmatched bases: 9. Germline values: CDR1 SGHTA, CDR2 FQGNSA. For the CDR3, the DNA is TGTGCCAGCAGCGCCCGGCGGGGGGACGGCGAGCAGTACTTC. The encoded protein is CASSARRGDGEQYF.